This T cell receptor (beta chain) was sequenced in a study of human T cells and chemical hapten exposure. Turning to the study itself: 0.01% DPC was applied to the upper back in patch tests, which were read at 6 days. Alopecia areata, totalis and universalis patients, mostly female, were included.

Trimming at V came to 3 bases and at J to 7 bases, leaving 8 bases not matched to a gene. The CDR3 consists of 14 residues. Time point here: patch test 1, 2 weeks after DPC sensitization. As for treatment: therapeutic diphenylcyclopropenone sensitization with weekly scalp DPC. Donors were 18 to 70-year-old alopecia patients suitable for DPC. The table lists this clonotype with a few counts. TCRdb itself ran the RACE reads through MiXCR, one entry per CDR3 protein. This table holds some 340,000 distinct CDR3 sequences, about 7% found once. This clonotype originated in a young woman with alopecia areata. Some clones in this sample may be carry-over from other donors' samples. Sample: whole blood, taken in connection with sensitization to the hapten diphenylcyclopropenone (DPC). V gene TRBV12-3 or TRBV12-4 combines with J gene TRBJ1-1, with 7 bases identical to TRBD1. DNA for the CDR3: TGTGCCAGCAGTTTGACCGGGACAGCAGATGAAGCTTTCTTT. It specifies CASSLTGTADEAFF.